Here is one T cell receptor (beta chain) with its context. Its antigen is currently unknown. These data are taken from a study of cytomegalovirus exposure and HLA in healthy donors. Across the study: Among the roughly 400 genotyped donors, 81% were placed in the Caucasian-associated ancestry cluster. Study-level results: It emerged from a later analysis that several of the most significant clusters appeared to be linked to common viral pathogens. In an earlier analysis, about 87% or about 30%: the productive usage of most TCR beta V segments.

Primers: 60 Vbeta forward and 13 Jbeta reverse. The method was immunoSEQ multiplex PCR; TCRdb's version includes in-frame clones alone and lacks a portion of them. The sample comprises tens of thousands of clones, just under 80% of which are singletons, and roughly a tenth rests with the top ten. Germline CDR1 reads MNHEY; CDR2 reads SVGAGI. The ends were cut back, 2 bases at V and 1 base at J, with 11 bases in the middle. CDR3 length equals 16 residues. The clonotype originates from a man aged 35 to 55 in good health and CMV-seronegative. V and J are TRBV6-5 and TRBJ2-2; D is unclear. The sample comprised PBMCs. The CDR3 nucleotides are TGTGCCAGCAGTTACCGGTTAAGTGGGAACACCGGGGAGCTGTTTTTT. It yields the protein CASSYRLSGNTGELFF.